This T cell receptor beta chain comes out of a study of Ad26.COV2.S vaccination and SARS-CoV-2 variants. The overall study: The Ad26.COV2.S arm of the COV1001 trial was where the donor was placed. Ad26.COV2.S shots went into the muscle once or twice, 56 days apart.

This CDR3 is built from 14 residues. Trimming cost V 6 bases and J 4 bases, with 13 bases left between them. Germline lookup yields CDR1 SGDLS and CDR2 YYNGEE. General study findings and limits: Responses of spike-specific T cells (both CD8+ and CD4+) reportedly showed substantial breadth after vaccination.

Treatment indicated: approximately 18 received Ad26.COV2.S at low or high dose, single or two shots; several received placebo; per-sample allocation not given. Day 63 after the first injection of vaccine or placebo was the sampling time. This vaccine is an Ad26 vector that expresses the Wuhan-strain SARS-CoV-2 spike. The assay was immunoSEQ multiplex PCR, and TCRdb's table has in-frame clones only and misses some. The sample has about 440,000 clones; about nine tenths are singletons. As concerns this clone: What it binds is not known.

The specimen comprised peripheral blood, sampled in a trial of Ad26.COV2.S vaccine versus placebo. The rearrangement uses TRBV9 and TRBJ2-2, with D unclear. This sequence originates from a person between 18 and 65 years old who received the Ad26.COV2.S COVID-19 vaccine or a placebo. For the CDR3, the DNA is TGTGCCAGCACCCCAAGGGCAGGCACCGGGGAGCTGTTTTTT. Translated: CASTPRAGTGELFF.